This T cell receptor beta chain emerged from a study of spatial heterogeneity in lung cancer. TCRdb itself ran the 5' RACE reads through MiXCR, one entry per CDR3 protein. This table has over 14,000 distinct CDR3 sequences, 10% appearing once. Documented time point: sample taken at primary tumor resection. From tumor, nontumor lung or frozen PBMC, whole RNA was taken unsorted for sequencing. This clonotype was seen repeatedly, ten times or more. V shed 2 bases and J shed 0 bases, with 11 bases lying between them. The CDR3 has 16 amino acids. The chain recombines TRBV12-3 or TRBV12-4 with TRBJ2-1; D is ambiguous. Material: PBMCs, obtained at surgery. The sequence derives from a male donor with early-stage non-small cell lung cancer. The CDR3 DNA sequence: TGTGCCAGCAGTTTAAGCCCCTCCCGCTCCTACAATGAGCAGTTCTTC. Translated: CASSLSPSRSYNEQFF.